This T cell receptor (beta chain) appears in the sequencing data of a study of blood T cells in healthy people across ages. CDR1 DFQATT and CDR2 SNEGSKA come from the germline V gene (reference sequence). This CDR3 has 14 residues. Trimming stripped 0 bases from V and 1 base from J, with 9 bases between. Combining a sample-barcoded 5' primer with a J-beta primer mix, a second PCR ran for roughly 7 to 12 cycles. A single record per CDR3 protein comes from TCRdb applying MiXCR to the 5' RACE reads. In the table there are roughly 1.7 million distinct CDR3 sequences, about 35% of which are singletons. Source material: blood. This clonotype was obtained from a woman in her 30s in good health. The chain employs TRBV20-1 and TRBJ1-1; the D is unclear. The CDR3 nucleotides are TGCAGTGCTAGAGAAAAGGGCAAGAACACTGAAGCTTTCTTT. Protein: CSAREKGKNTEAFF.